This T cell receptor beta chain was obtained from a study of OX40 agonist ivuxolimab in advanced cancers. Study details: The group had a mean age of 60 years, ranged from roughly 20 to 80, and was less than 85% male. Three dose-escalation patients had partial responses: one with hepatocellular carcinoma and two with cutaneous melanoma.

This clone came up once. Its target is unknown. Clones were read by immunoSEQ multiplex PCR, and TCRdb kept only the in-frame ones, dropping some. The sample holds roughly 53,000 clones; 75% to 90% are singletons and the top ten take roughly an eighth. The V gene lost 5 bases and the J gene lost 8 bases, with 15 bases spanning the gap. The CDR3 runs 14 residues. Germline values: CDR1 LNHNV, CDR2 YYDKDF (reference sequence). Study-wide results and caveats: CD8+ T cells were the subset that, on average, had more expanded clones than CD4+.

The sequence was obtained from an adult with an advanced solid tumor such as melanoma, head and neck, liver or kidney cancer. The sequencing here drew on CD4+ or CD8+ T cells sorted from blood, taken in a trial of the OX40 agonist ivuxolimab. The chain uses TRBV15 and TRBJ2-2; D is uncertain. The CDR3 DNA is TGTGCCACCAGCCCGGACGTAACGAGGGGGGAGCTGTTTTTT. Encoded protein: CATSPDVTRGELFF.